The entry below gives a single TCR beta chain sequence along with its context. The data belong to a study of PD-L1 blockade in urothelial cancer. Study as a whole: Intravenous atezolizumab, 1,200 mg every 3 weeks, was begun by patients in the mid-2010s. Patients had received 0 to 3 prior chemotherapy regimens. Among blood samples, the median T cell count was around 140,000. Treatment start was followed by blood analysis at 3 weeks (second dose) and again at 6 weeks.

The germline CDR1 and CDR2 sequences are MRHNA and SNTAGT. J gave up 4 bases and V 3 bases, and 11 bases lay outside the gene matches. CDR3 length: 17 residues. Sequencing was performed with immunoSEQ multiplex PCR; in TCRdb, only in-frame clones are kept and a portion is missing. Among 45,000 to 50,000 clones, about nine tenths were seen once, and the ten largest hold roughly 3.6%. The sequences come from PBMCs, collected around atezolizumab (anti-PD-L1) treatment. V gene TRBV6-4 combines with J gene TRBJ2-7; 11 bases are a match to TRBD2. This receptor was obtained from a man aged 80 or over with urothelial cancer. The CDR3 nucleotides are TGTGCCAGCAGTGAAGGGTCTAGCGGGAGGTCGAGGTACGAGCAGTACTTC. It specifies CASSEGSSGRSRYEQYF.